This TCR beta chain was sequenced in a study of CD8 T cells in Susac syndrome. Study-wide points: Regarding the TCR sequencing and HLA analysis, the study admitted that a relatively small number of individuals were involved.

The RNA input was roughly 0.5 to 1 ug, and it was reverse transcribed with random hexamers. immunoSEQ multiplex PCR amplified TCR beta CDR3 across 54 Vbeta, 13 Jbeta. TCRdb passed the immunoSEQ multiplex PCR reads through MiXCR, listing each CDR3 protein once. Of tens of thousands of distinct CDR3 sequences in the sample, about 91% were seen once. Turning to this clonotype: Antigen specificity is unknown.

In blood CD8+ and CD4+ T cells, TCR beta underwent sequencing. Negative isolation yielded CD8+ and CD4+ T cells; FACS enriched TEMRA cells. The material sequenced was CD8+ T cells from PBMCs. This receptor was obtained from a human donor with multiple sclerosis.

In DNA, the CDR3 is TGTGCCATCAGCGGGACAGGGACATTCACCGGGGAGCTGTTTTTT. It specifies CAISGTGTFTGELFF. The chain joins TRBV10-3 to TRBJ2-2; TRBD1 matches 9 bases. CDR1 and CDR2 from the germline V gene are ENHRY and SYGVKD. The V and J ends lost 6 bases and 4 bases, in that order; junction bases with no gene match: 6. There are 15 residues in the CDR3.